Below, 15 T cell receptor beta chains from the same sample are listed, as sequenced in a study of T cell repertoires in aging, cancer and after chemotherapy. Peripheral blood genomic DNA, not sorted cells or RNA, was the template. Multiplex touch-down PCR with TRB-A/B primers amplified rearranged V-D-J TRB sequences. One entry per CDR3 protein results from TCRdb running MiXCR on the multiplex PCR reads. The table records about 8,700 distinct CDR3 sequences, 32% of them present only once. Sequenced: blood. These TCRs come from a human donor in good health.

The V gene is TRBV4-2, the J gene TRBJ2-7; D is uncertain. The CDR3 contains 15 residues. V lost 4 bases and J lost 3, with 16 bases in between. CDR1 is LGHNA, CDR2 YNFKEQ, per germline. This CDR3 is CASSPGVGEGYEQYF. CDR3 nucleotides: TGTGCCAGCAGCCCTGGGGTAGGAGAAGGCTACGAGCAGTACTTC.

The J gene is TRBJ2-1, the V gene TRBV20-1; TRBD2 matches 7 bases. The CDR3 runs 10 residues. V lost 7 bases to trimming and J lost 9 bases; unmatched junction nucleotides: 3. CDR1 DFQATT and CDR2 SNEGSKA come from the germline V gene (reference sequence). The CDR3 DNA sequence: TGCAGTGGAGGGAGGGGTGAGCAGTTCTTC. Its translation: CSGGRGEQFF.

This clonotype was observed a handful of times. This rearrangement joins TRBV20-1 to TRBJ1-1; the D is unclear. Germline-derived CDR1 and CDR2 are DFQATT and SNEGSKA (reference sequence). This CDR3 has 13 residues. Trimming shortened V by 2 bases and J by 0 bases, and 7 bases separated the two germline ends. CDR3 sequence: CSARQVLNTEAFF. The DNA for the CDR3 is TGCAGTGCTAGACAGGTGCTGAACACTGAAGCTTTCTTT.

This clonotype was counted between two and nine times. This chain joins TRBV27 and TRBJ2-2; no definite D call. Between the trimmed V and J ends, which lost 6 bases and 6 bases, there was a span of 5 bases. Germline V gene lookup returns CDR1 MNHEY and CDR2 SMNVEV (reference sequence). This CDR3 has 11 amino acids. In DNA, the CDR3 is TGTGCCAGCAGGTGGGCCGGGGAGCTGTTTTTT. It is translated as CASRWAGELFF.

The chain links TRBV5-6 to TRBJ1-3, with D perhaps matching TRBD1 (5 bases). Trimming pared 0 bases from V and 4 bases from J, leaving 14 bases between. Germline CDR1 SGHDT, CDR2 YYEEEE. The CDR3 consists of 16 residues. The CDR3 reads CASSLVGEGTGNTIYF. Written as DNA, the CDR3 is TGTGCCAGCAGCTTGGTAGGGGAGGGAACAGGAAACACCATATATTTT.

The gene calls are TRBV7-6 and TRBJ1-1; D is uncertain. Trimming stripped 3 bases from V and 5 bases from J, with 10 bases between. This CDR3 is built from 13 residues. Germline loops: CDR1 SGHVS, CDR2 FNYEAQ. CDR3 in DNA: TGTGCCAGCAGCTTTAGAAAAGGGACTGAAGCTTTCTTT. It is translated as CASSFRKGTEAFF.

A word on this clonotype: Just one base apart from a much larger clone, this may be a read error. The chain recombines TRBV6-6 with TRBJ2-7; D not resolved. This CDR3 region has 12 residues. The germline CDR1 and CDR2 sequences are MNHNY and SVGAGI (reference sequence). CDR3 coding DNA: TGTGCCATCAGTCCCGGACGGTACGAGCAGTACTTC. This sequence encodes CAISPGRYEQYF.

The chain joins TRBV12-3 or TRBV12-4 to TRBJ2-1; D ambiguous. This CDR3 comprises 15 residues. V was shortened by 8 bases and J by 5 bases, with 19 bases between the two germline ends. The CDR3 reads CASRGQLAVNNEQFF. The DNA for the CDR3 is TGTGCCAGCCGAGGCCAACTGGCCGTAAACAATGAGCAGTTCTTC.

The V call is TRBV6-2 or TRBV6-3, the J call TRBJ2-1; D not certain. V lost 6 bases and J 0 bases, leaving 12 bases between the germline ends. Germline-derived CDR1 and CDR2 are MNHEY and SVGEGT. The CDR3 is 15 amino acids. The CDR3 DNA sequence: TGTGCCAGCAGGTGGGTTTCGAGCTCCTACAATGAGCAGTTCTTC. It yields the protein CASRWVSSSYNEQFF.

This clonotype came up a few times. The rearrangement uses TRBV15 and TRBJ2-6; perhaps TRBD1 as D (5 bases). CDR1 LNHNV and CDR2 YYDKDF come from the germline V gene (reference sequence). With 8 bases removed from V and 2 bases from J, the gap between germline ends came to 13 bases. The CDR3 is 15 residues long. The CDR3 region is CATSRKQAGANVLTF. DNA of the CDR3: TGTGCCACCTCCCGTAAACAGGCTGGGGCCAACGTCCTGACTTTC.

The J gene is TRBJ2-7, the V gene TRBV7-9; D not certain. The V end lost 4 bases, the J end lost 3 bases, and 16 bases lay between the germline ends. The length of the CDR3 is 15 residues. Germline lookup yields CDR1 SEHNR and CDR2 FQNEAQ (reference sequence). The CDR3 loop is CASSSVGRPHYEQYF. The CDR3 DNA is TGTGCCAGCAGCTCCGTGGGCAGGCCGCACTACGAGCAGTACTTC.

The genes are TRBV12-3 or TRBV12-4 and TRBJ1-4, with D possibly matching TRBD1 (6 bases). The germline V and J ends were trimmed by 7 bases and 4 bases, with 16 bases remaining between them. The CDR3 runs to 15 residues. CDR3 amino acids: CASTLADSYNEKLFF. The CDR3 DNA reads as TGTGCCAGCACCTTAGCGGACAGTTATAATGAAAAACTGTTTTTT.

The chain has TRBV19 and TRBJ2-3; 7 bases line up with TRBD2. The germline gives CDR1 LNHDA, CDR2 SQIVND (reference sequence). The CDR3 has 18 amino acids. J gave up 2 bases and V 3 bases, and 14 bases lay outside the gene matches. The CDR3 spells CASSIQPWGGGFTDTQYF. The CDR3 DNA reads as TGTGCCAGTAGTATCCAACCATGGGGGGGAGGCTTCACAGATACGCAGTATTTT.

About this clonotype itself: The junction does not match germline at one end; this may be a read error. V gene TRBV11-2 combines with J gene TRBJ1-2; D not certain. The germline V gene encodes CDR1 SGHAT and CDR2 FQNNGV. This CDR3 has 13 residues. The CDR3 nucleotides read TGTGCCAGCAGCCAACACAGCGGCTATAGCTACACCTTC. Translating it yields CASSQHSGYSYTF.

This clonotype was observed a handful of times. This chain joins TRBV20-1 and TRBJ2-5; the match to TRBD2 covers 12 bases. Germline values: CDR1 DFQATT, CDR2 SNEGSKA (reference sequence). The V segment lost 0 bases and the J segment 5 bases; nucleotides outside the gene matches: 7. This CDR3 contains 16 residues. CDR3 coding DNA: TGCAGTGCTAGAGATCCCCTAGCGGGAGGGCGGGAGACCCAGTACTTC. Translating gives CSARDPLAGGRETQYF.